This T cell receptor (beta chain) originates from a study of a mutant IDH1 vaccine in newly diagnosed glioma. Study-level points and caveats: It seemed that pseudoprogression was not linked to changes in the top peripheral T cell clonotypes.

Regarding time point: week 23, last vaccination. Vaccination used 300 ug of mutant IDH1 20-mer peptide per dose, with topical imiquimod. Each tumor in the donors was a new WHO grade 3 or 4 astrocytoma, IDH1-mutant and ATRX-lost. V gave up 3 bases and J gave up 8 bases; unmatched junction bases: 3. The CDR3 contains 13 residues. From germline, CDR1 is LNHDA and CDR2 SQIVND (reference sequence). Measured with immunoSEQ multiplex PCR; TCRdb has only the in-frame clones, and not every one. This table holds tens of thousands of clones, 80% found once. This clone was seen only once. As yet, its antigen is unknown.

The sequence derives from a man aged 35-49 years with glioma. V gene TRBV19 combines with J gene TRBJ1-2; 10 bases are shared with TRBD1. This material consisted of PBMCs, taken from a glioma patient whose treatment included an IDH1 peptide vaccine. The CDR3 is CASSMTGGLGYTF. Here the CDR3 DNA reads TGTGCCAGTAGTATGACAGGGGGCCTCGGCTACACCTTC.